This T cell receptor beta chain was obtained from a study of T-cell memory formation after mild COVID-19. The study's findings and limits: The second-wave clones peaking on day 37 were not confirmed as SARS-CoV-2-specific. CD4/CD8 balance characterized clones contracting day 15 to 85, and CD4+ skew characterized later expanders. CD4+ contracting clones were found mainly in CM and EM, and CD8+ ones in EMRA.

Libraries for TCRalpha and TCRbeta carried sample barcodes and unique molecular identifiers via 5'RACE. TCRdb fed the 5' RACE reads into MiXCR, producing one record per CDR3 protein. The table shows fewer than 350,000 distinct CDR3 sequences, with 15% to 20% occurring only once. V lost 3 bases to trimming and J lost 6 bases, with 17 bases between them. Germline V lookup: CDR1 DFQATT, CDR2 SNEGSKA (reference sequence). The CDR3 sequence is 14 residues long. About this clonotype itself: Its antigen is not known.

Sequenced sample: PBMCs or a T cell subset sorted from them (not recorded which). The receptor's source is a man younger than 30 who had mild COVID-19 (a few samples of this study predate the infection). Cell type and time point are not known. J is TRBJ1-1 and V is TRBV20-1; D is unclear. The CDR3 here is CSASPGRRWAEAFF. In nucleotides, the CDR3 is TGCAGTGCTAGCCCTGGGAGGCGCTGGGCTGAAGCTTTCTTT.